The 27 T cell receptor beta chains below come from one sample, sequenced in a study of HIV-infected patients and healthy controls. Follow-up blood was drawn about 14 weeks, roughly three months, after antiretroviral therapy began. Whole blood was used without fractionation, so all unsorted peripheral T cells were included. Alpha and beta constant-region primers primed reverse transcription of about 500 ng RNA. Each of the alpha and beta chains got its own library through chain-specific third strand synthesis with indices. In TCRdb, the 5' RACE reads were re-called with MiXCR into one record per CDR3 protein. The table records thousands of distinct CDR3 sequences, around 8.7% of them present only once. Sample: blood, taken during antiretroviral therapy. The source is an adult with HIV infection.

This clonotype occurred many times. V gene TRBV7-2 combines with J gene TRBJ2-3; D is undetermined. Trimming took off 2 bases at V and 1 base at J, with 13 bases between the two ends. The CDR3 extends over 16 amino acids. Germline V lookup: CDR1 SGHTA, CDR2 FQGNSA. This chain's CDR3 is CASSLSERMGTDTQYF. The CDR3 bases are TGTGCCAGCAGCTTAAGCGAGCGCATGGGCACAGATACGCAGTATTTT.

By share, this clonotype ranks as medium-sized. For the CDR3, the DNA is TGTGCCAGCAGCCCTTCCAGCGGGACTGAAGCTTTCTTT. This translates into CASSPSSGTEAFF. The chain links TRBV5-6 to TRBJ1-1; D not certain. The CDR3 runs 13 residues. Germline CDR1 and CDR2: SGHDT and YYEEEE. The V and J ends lost 4 bases and 5 bases respectively, with 12 bases between them.

This clonotype has more than one count but fewer than ten. V usage is TRBV3-1 and J usage is TRBJ2-7, with D perhaps matching TRBD1 (5 bases). The germline V and J ends were trimmed by 0 bases and 6 bases, with 15 bases remaining between them. The germline V gene has CDR1 LGHDT and CDR2 YNNKEL (reference sequence). CDR3 size: 15 residues. CDR3 coding DNA: TGTGCCAGCAGCCAAGAAAGGGGCAGGATGGGCGAGCAGTACTTC. Its translation is CASSQERGRMGEQYF.

The J gene is TRBJ2-3, the V gene TRBV19; the match to TRBD1 covers 7 bases. The CDR3 has 14 amino acids. V lost 7 bases, J lost 3 bases, and 7 bases stayed unmatched. Germline CDR1 reads LNHDA; CDR2 reads SQIVND (reference sequence). The CDR3 DNA is TGTGCCAGTAACTCACGGGACAGAACAGATACGCAGTATTTT. Translating gives CASNSRDRTDTQYF.

By frequency in the sample, this clonotype is medium-sized. The chain has TRBV19 and TRBJ2-1, with 11 bases matching TRBD2. Germline V CDR1 and CDR2: LNHDA, SQIVND (reference sequence). The V gene end was trimmed by 4 bases and the J gene end by 9 bases; junction bases not matched to a gene: 8. This CDR3 is 15 amino acids long. CDR3 residues: CASSTLAGGPAEQFF. The CDR3 nucleotides are TGTGCCAGTAGTACTTTAGCGGGAGGGCCGGCTGAGCAGTTCTTC. The full variable domain, rest sourced from reference TRBV19 and TRBJ2-1, is DGGITQSPKYLFRKEGQNVTLSCEQNLNHDAMYWYRQDPGQGLRLIYYSQIVNDFQKGDIAEGYSVSREKKESFPLTVTSAQKNPTAFYLCASSTLAGGPAEQFFGPGTRLTVL.

This chain uses TRBV20-1 with TRBJ2-7; TRBD1 agrees at 8 bases. In germline, CDR1 is DFQATT, CDR2 SNEGSKA (reference sequence). This CDR3 has 18 amino acids. V lost 6 bases to trimming and J lost 3 bases; unmatched junction nucleotides: 22. The CDR3 region is CSADVTWTGIGVHYEQYF. The CDR3, as DNA: TGCAGTGCCGACGTGACGTGGACAGGGATAGGGGTCCACTACGAGCAGTACTTC.

This clonotype was recorded a few times. The rearrangement joins TRBV5-1 to TRBJ2-3; D perhaps matches TRBD1 (5 bases). The V end lost 4 bases, the J end lost 0 bases, and 12 bases lay between the germline ends. This CDR3 comprises 15 residues. In germline, CDR1 is SGHRS, CDR2 YFSETQ. This CDR3 reads CASSKTVFSTDTQYF. In nucleotides, the CDR3 is TGCGCCAGCAGCAAGACAGTTTTTAGCACAGATACGCAGTATTTT.

In its sample, this clonotype ranks as medium-sized. The rearrangement joins TRBV28 to TRBJ1-2, with D tentatively TRBD1 (5 bases). Germline V gives CDR1 MDHEN, CDR2 SYDVKM. V gave up 7 bases and J gave up 3 bases, with 12 bases separating them. The CDR3 loop spans 13 amino acids. This CDR3 is CASNSGSHYGYTF. CDR3 coding DNA: TGTGCCAGCAATTCAGGGTCTCACTATGGCTACACCTTC.

By proportion, this clonotype is medium-sized. V gene TRBV27 combines with J gene TRBJ2-2; no reliable D call. CDR1 is MNHEY, CDR2 SMNVEV, per germline (reference sequence). This CDR3 spans 14 amino acids. V lost 2 bases and J lost 1, with 5 bases in between. This chain's CDR3 is CASSLVENTGELFF. CDR3 DNA sequence: TGTGCCAGCAGTTTAGTAGAGAACACCGGGGAGCTGTTTTTT.

This clonotype was counted many times. For the CDR3, the DNA is TGTGCCAGCACCACAGTTCAGACGACAGGGTTCACTGAAGCTTTCTTT. It is translated as CASTTVQTTGFTEAFF. V usage is TRBV7-9 and J usage is TRBJ1-1; 7 nucleotides align to TRBD1. Trimming removed 7 bases from V and 4 bases from J; junction bases left unmatched: 15. This CDR3 contains 16 residues. Germline V CDR1 and CDR2: SEHNR, FQNEAQ (reference sequence).

The chain recombines TRBV28 with TRBJ2-6; D gene uncertain. CDR3 length: 16 residues. V lost 2 bases to trimming and J lost 0 bases, with 8 bases between them. Germline assignment: CDR1 MDHEN and CDR2 SYDVKM. The CDR3 DNA reads TGTGCCAGCAGTTTACGATTTAGCTCTGGGGCCAACGTCCTGACTTTC. As protein: CASSLRFSSGANVLTF.

In its sample, this clonotype ranks as medium-sized (0.01 to 0.1%). This chain connects TRBV6-5 to TRBJ2-7, with 11 positions matching TRBD1. The length of the CDR3 is 15 residues. Germline CDR1 MNHEY, CDR2 SVGAGI. Losses at the gene ends were 4 bases for V and 2 bases for J; bases not matched to a gene: 4. The CDR3 DNA sequence: TGTGCCAGCAGTTCCCCGGGACAGGGGGCCTACGAGCAGTACTTC. Translating it yields CASSSPGQGAYEQYF.

This clonotype was seen many times. The rearrangement joins TRBV5-1 to TRBJ2-5; no firm D call. V was shortened by 3 bases and J by 2 bases, with 11 bases between the two germline ends. Germline V lookup: CDR1 SGHRS, CDR2 YFSETQ. This CDR3 region has 14 residues. CDR3 sequence (DNA): TGCGCCAGCAGCTCCCAGGCGACACAAGAGACCCAGTACTTC. This sequence encodes CASSSQATQETQYF. The full variable domain, completed using reference TRBV5-1 and TRBJ2-5, is KAGVTQTPRYLIKTRGQQVTLSCSPISGHRSVSWYQQTPGQGLQFLFEYFSETQRNKGNFPGRFSGRQFSNSRSEMNVSTLELGDSALYLCASSSQATQETQYFGPGTRLLVL.

This rearrangement joins TRBV6-5 to TRBJ2-2; no reliable D call. From germline, CDR1 is MNHEY and CDR2 SVGAGI. V was pared by 2 bases and J by 6 bases, with 7 bases between. This CDR3 has 13 residues. For the CDR3, the DNA is TGTGCCAGCAGTTACACGACGGCCGGGGAGCTGTTTTTT. Amino acids: CASSYTTAGELFF.

In this sample, this clonotype turned up many times. The chain uses TRBV28 and TRBJ2-3, with D hard to call. Deletions cut 5 bases from V and 4 bases from J, with 7 bases between. The CDR3 extends over 12 amino acids. CDR1 is MDHEN, CDR2 SYDVKM, per germline. CDR3 nucleotide sequence: TGTGCCAGCAGTCCTTTTTCAGATACGCAGTATTTT. Translation gives CASSPFSDTQYF.

This clonotype was observed at least ten times. CDR3 sequence: CASSPRPLVGQPQHF. DNA of the CDR3: TGTGCCAGCAGTCCCAGACCCCTAGTCGGTCAGCCCCAGCATTTT. The chain recombines TRBV12-3 or TRBV12-4 with TRBJ1-5; unclear D gene. The CDR3 contains 15 residues. Trimming removed 5 bases at V and 6 bases at J, with 17 bases between.

CDR3 residues: CASSSWTENEQFF. The CDR3 DNA is TGTGCCAGCAGTTCATGGACGGAGAATGAGCAGTTCTTC. This chain links TRBV27 with TRBJ2-1, with unresolved D. This CDR3 has 13 amino acids. Germline loops: CDR1 MNHEY, CDR2 SMNVEV (reference sequence). V was pared by 4 bases and J by 7 bases, with 11 bases between.

This chain joins TRBV28 and TRBJ2-7, with D possibly matching TRBD2 (5 bases). V was trimmed by 5 bases and J by 3 bases, leaving 14 bases between them. Per the germline V gene, CDR1 is MDHEN and CDR2 is SYDVKM. CDR3 length: 14 amino acids. The CDR3 bases are TGTGCCAGCAGTACCACCGACGGGGACTACGAGCAGTACTTC. Its translation is CASSTTDGDYEQYF. The full variable domain, with the rest looked up from reference TRBV28 and TRBJ2-7, is DVKVTQSSRYLVKRTGEKVFLECVQDMDHENMFWYRQDPGLGLRLIYFSYDVKMKEKGDIPEGYSVSREKKERFSLILESASTNQTSMYLCASSTTDGDYEQYFGPGTRLTVT.

This clonotype is medium-sized within its sample. The gene calls are TRBV11-2 and TRBJ1-1; tentative D call: TRBD1 (5 bases). The CDR3 has 12 residues. V was clipped by 5 bases and J by 4 bases, with 8 bases between them. Germline values: CDR1 SGHAT, CDR2 FQNNGV. CDR3 loop: CASSRDGTEAFF. The DNA of the CDR3 is TGTGCCAGCAGCCGGGACGGCACTGAAGCTTTCTTT. The full variable domain, rest sourced from reference TRBV11-2 and TRBJ1-1, is EAGVAQSPRYKIIEKRQSVAFWCNPISGHATLYWYQQILGQGPKLLIQFQNNGVVDDSQLPKDRFSAERLKGVDSTLKIQPAKLEDSAVYLCASSRDGTEAFFGQGTRLTVV.

The rearrangement links TRBV12-5 to TRBJ1-1; the D gene is possibly TRBD1 (5 bases). V lost 6 bases and J lost 4, with 12 bases in between. Germline V CDR1 and CDR2: LGHNT, FRNRAP. The CDR3 is made up of 13 amino acids. CDR3 loop: CASGPGGSTEAFF. CDR3 in DNA: TGTGCTAGTGGGCCCGGGGGAAGCACTGAAGCTTTCTTT.

In this sample, this clonotype is medium-sized. The genes are TRBV7-9 and TRBJ2-7, with D uncertain. CDR3 length equals 13 residues. The germline gives CDR1 SEHNR, CDR2 FQNEAQ (reference sequence). V lost 5 bases and J lost 6, with 14 bases in between. The CDR3 is CASSLTMAPEQYF. CDR3 DNA sequence: TGTGCCAGCAGCCTCACGATGGCCCCCGAGCAGTACTTC.

This clonotype has at least ten counts. This chain joins TRBV3-1 and TRBJ2-5; D gene uncertain. The CDR3 loop spans 14 amino acids. Germline assignment: CDR1 LGHDT and CDR2 YNNKEL (reference sequence). V lost 4 bases and J 4 bases, leaving 13 bases between the germline ends. The chain's CDR3 is CASSPSGIGETQYF. CDR3 coding DNA: TGTGCCAGCAGCCCCTCCGGCATCGGAGAGACCCAGTACTTC.

This clonotype was picked up many times. The chain uses TRBV29-1 and TRBJ2-5; a possible D gene is TRBD1 (6 bases). Germline values: CDR1 SQVTM, CDR2 ANQGSEA. The CDR3 is 13 amino acids. V lost 6 bases and J 10 bases, leaving 21 bases between the germline ends. CDR3 sequence reads: CSVDRGQSLGQYF. In DNA form, the CDR3 reads TGCAGCGTAGACCGCGGACAGAGTTTGGGCCAGTACTTC.

This clonotype occurred many times. This chain uses TRBV28 with TRBJ1-6; D is possibly TRBD1 (6 bases). CDR3 size: 13 residues. V was cut by 7 bases and J by 9 bases, with 13 bases left in between. The germline V gene encodes CDR1 MDHEN and CDR2 SYDVKM. This CDR3 reads CASTGQLGSPLHF. The CDR3 DNA reads as TGTGCCAGCACCGGACAGTTAGGTTCACCCCTCCACTTT.

The chain links TRBV5-6 to TRBJ2-3; no firm D call. Germline V gene lookup returns CDR1 SGHDT and CDR2 YYEEEE. V lost 0 bases and J lost 6, with 14 bases in between. The CDR3 spans 15 residues. The CDR3 nucleotides are TGTGCCAGCAGCTTGGCGGGCCGCTTAGGTGATACGCAGTATTTT. Its translation: CASSLAGRLGDTQYF.

This clonotype qualifies as medium-sized. The chain carries TRBV28 and TRBJ2-3; TRBD1 aligns across 7 bases. The ends lost 8 bases at V and 0 bases at J; junction bases unmatched: 2. Per the germline V gene, CDR1 is MDHEN and CDR2 is SYDVKM. The CDR3 totals 13 residues. The CDR3 reads CASEGQSTDTQYF. The CDR3 DNA is TGTGCCAGCGAGGGACAGAGCACAGATACGCAGTATTTT.

Within the sample, this clonotype is medium-sized. The chain is built from TRBV11-2 and TRBJ1-1; tentatively, D is TRBD1 (5 bases). There are 14 residues in the CDR3. The V end lost 1 base, the J end lost 13 bases, and 19 bases lay between the germline ends. Germline CDR1 and CDR2: SGHAT and FQNNGV. CDR3 nucleotide sequence: TGTGCCAGCAGCTTAGTATCCGACGGAGGGGTTGGTTTCTTT. Its translation is CASSLVSDGGVGFF.